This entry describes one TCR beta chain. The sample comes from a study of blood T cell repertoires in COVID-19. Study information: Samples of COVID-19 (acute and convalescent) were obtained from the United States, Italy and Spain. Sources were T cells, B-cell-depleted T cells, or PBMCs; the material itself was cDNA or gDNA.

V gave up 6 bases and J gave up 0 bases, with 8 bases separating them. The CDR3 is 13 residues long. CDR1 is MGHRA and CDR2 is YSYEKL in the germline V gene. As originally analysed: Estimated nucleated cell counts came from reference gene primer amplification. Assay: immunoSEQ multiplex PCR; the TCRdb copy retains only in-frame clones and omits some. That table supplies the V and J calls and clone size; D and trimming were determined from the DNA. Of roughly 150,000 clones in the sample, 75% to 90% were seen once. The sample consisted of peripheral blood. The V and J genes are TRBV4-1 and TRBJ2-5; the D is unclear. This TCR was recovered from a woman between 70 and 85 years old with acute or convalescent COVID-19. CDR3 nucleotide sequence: TGCGCCAGCAGTCCCTTGTACCAAGAGACCCAGTACTTC. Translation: CASSPLYQETQYF.